This TCR beta chain came from a study of OX40 agonist ivuxolimab in advanced cancers. Study details: The dose of intravenous ivuxolimab that patients received every 2 weeks ranged from 0.01 to 10 mg/kg.

At cycle 4 day 1, cycle 7 day 1, and baseline, blood was sampled. Regarding the study as a whole: Within 6 weeks, CD4+ and CD8+ blood T cells expanded clonally at 0.1 to 3.0 mg/kg. Among the nonresponders, some also had low normalized T-cell clonal expansion.

The ends lost 3 bases at V and 7 bases at J; junction bases unmatched: 4. The CDR3 extends over 14 amino acids. In germline, CDR1 is SGHTA, CDR2 FQGTGA. Libraries were prepared by immunoSEQ multiplex PCR; TCRdb keeps only in-frame clonotypes and omits some of them. The table shows 75,000 to 100,000 clones, with 91% occurring only once. On this clone: Its specificity is unknown.

The starting material was CD4+ or CD8+ T cells sorted from blood, obtained in a trial of the OX40 agonist ivuxolimab. The sequence derives from an adult with an advanced solid tumor such as melanoma, head and neck, liver or kidney cancer. This chain uses TRBV7-3 with TRBJ2-3; 10 bases map to TRBD2. The CDR3 nucleotides are TGTGCCAGCAGCTTTGGACTAGCGGAAAATACGCAGTATTTT. It specifies CASSFGLAENTQYF.